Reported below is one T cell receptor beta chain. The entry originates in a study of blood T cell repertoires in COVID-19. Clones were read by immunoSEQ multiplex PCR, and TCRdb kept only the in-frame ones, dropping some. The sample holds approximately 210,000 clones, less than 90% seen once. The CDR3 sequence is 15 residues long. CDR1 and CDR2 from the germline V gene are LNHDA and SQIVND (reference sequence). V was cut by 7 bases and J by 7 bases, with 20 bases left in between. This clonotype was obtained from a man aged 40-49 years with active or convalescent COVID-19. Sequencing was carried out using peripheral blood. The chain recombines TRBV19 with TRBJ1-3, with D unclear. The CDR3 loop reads CASKNSEGKWNTIYF. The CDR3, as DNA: TGTGCCAGTAAGAACAGTGAGGGCAAGTGGAACACCATATATTTT.